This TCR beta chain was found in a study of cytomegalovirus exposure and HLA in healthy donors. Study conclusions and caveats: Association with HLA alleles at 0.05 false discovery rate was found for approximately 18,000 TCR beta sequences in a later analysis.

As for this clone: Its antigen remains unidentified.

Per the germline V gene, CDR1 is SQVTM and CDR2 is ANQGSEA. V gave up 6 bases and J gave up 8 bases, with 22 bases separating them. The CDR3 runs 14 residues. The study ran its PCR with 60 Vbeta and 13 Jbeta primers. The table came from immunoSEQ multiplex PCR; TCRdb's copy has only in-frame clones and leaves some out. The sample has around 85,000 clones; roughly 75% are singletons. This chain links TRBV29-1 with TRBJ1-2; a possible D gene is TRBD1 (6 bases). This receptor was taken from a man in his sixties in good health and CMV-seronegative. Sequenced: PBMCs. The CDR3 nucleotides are TGCAGCGTCCCTAAGGGGGGGGCGCAGGAAGGCTACACCTTC. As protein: CSVPKGGAQEGYTF.